Listed here are 14 T cell receptor beta chains from one sample, sequenced in a study of T cell repertoires in cytomegalovirus infection. MiXCR, applied by TCRdb to the reads, yields one record per CDR3 protein. The profile shows roughly 860,000 distinct CDR3 sequences, about 31% of them singletons. The antigens of these receptors remain unknown. Sequencing used cultured CD8+ T cells from PBMCs, obtained from culture after CMV antigen stimulation. The origin of the receptors is a human donor in good health (CMV status not recorded). Some clones in this sample may be carry-over from other donors' samples.

This chain links TRBV19 with TRBJ1-1, with D maybe TRBD1 (5 bases). Germline V gives CDR1 LNHDA, CDR2 SQIVND (reference sequence). V was clipped by 3 bases and J by 0 bases, with 11 bases between them. The CDR3 runs to 15 residues. The CDR3, as DNA: TGTGCCAGTAGTATTCTCTTGACAGTGAACACTGAAGCTTTCTTT. It translates to CASSILLTVNTEAFF.

This clonotype was seen a few times. The chain is built from TRBV12-3 or TRBV12-4 and TRBJ2-2, with D perhaps matching TRBD2 (6 bases). The CDR3 is 22 residues long. Deletions cut 7 bases from V and 5 bases from J, with 38 bases between. CDR3 residues: CASTIGGLYSPGRRAGTGELFF. The DNA for the CDR3 is TGTGCCAGCACCATAGGAGGACTTTACAGCCCGGGACGTCGGGCGGGGACCGGGGAGCTGTTTTTT.

The chain links TRBV14 to TRBJ1-1; 7 nucleotides align to TRBD1. This CDR3 spans 16 amino acids. V lost 0 bases and J lost 1; bases outside the gene matches: 5. Germline assignment: CDR1 SGHDN and CDR2 FVKESK. The DNA for the CDR3 is TGTGCCAGCAGCCAAGATCAGTGGACAGGGAACACTGAAGCTTTCTTT. Encoded protein: CASSQDQWTGNTEAFF.

This chain connects TRBV23-1 to TRBJ1-2; 9 bases align to TRBD1. TRBV23-1 is known as an ORF, though its function is uncertain. V trimming: 8 bases; J trimming: 2 bases; junction bases outside the gene matches: 12. The CDR3 is made up of 16 amino acids. CDR3 nucleotides: TGCGCCAGCCCCCGGGGGAGGGACAGGGTCAACTATGGCTACACCTTC. Translating gives CASPRGRDRVNYGYTF.

This chain connects TRBV7-6 to TRBJ2-7; no firm D call. Trimming removed 4 bases from V and 4 bases from J, with 11 bases in between. The length of the CDR3 is 13 residues. CDR1 is SGHVS and CDR2 is FNYEAQ in the germline V gene. CDR3 in amino acids: CASSSPLEYEQYV. In DNA, the CDR3 is TGTGCCAGCAGCTCTCCTTTGGAGTACGAGCAGTACGTC.

This clonotype was counted between two and nine times. This chain connects TRBV19 to TRBJ1-1, with no clear D. V was shortened by 7 bases and J by 5 bases, with 14 bases between the two germline ends. The CDR3 extends over 13 amino acids. Germline V lookup: CDR1 LNHDA, CDR2 SQIVND (reference sequence). In nucleotides, the CDR3 is TGTGCCAGTACGGGCAGCTTTACGACTGAAGCTTTCTTT. As protein: CASTGSFTTEAFF.

V gene TRBV12-3 or TRBV12-4 combines with J gene TRBJ1-3; 9 bases map to TRBD1. V gave up 4 bases and J gave up 0 bases; unmatched junction bases: 7. This CDR3 is 17 amino acids long. The DNA for the CDR3 is TGTGCCAGCAGTTCAACAGGGGGCCCCCTCTCTGGAAACACCATATATTTT. Its protein product is CASSSTGGPLSGNTIYF.

On this clonotype itself: The final CDR3 position lacks the conserved phenylalanine or tryptophan, pointing to a likely read error. The chain combines TRBV5-5 with TRBJ1-1; D call uncertain. The CDR3 is made up of 15 amino acids. V dropped 1 base and J dropped 4 bases, with 14 bases sitting between them. Germline lookup yields CDR1 SGHKS and CDR2 YYEKEE (reference sequence). The CDR3 region is CASSLPYSTGTEAFS. DNA for the CDR3: TGTGCCAGCAGCTTGCCTTACTCGACGGGCACTGAAGCTTTCTCT.

The rearrangement uses TRBV19 and TRBJ2-1, with 10 bases fitting TRBD1. V trimming: 2 bases; J trimming: 0 bases; junction bases outside the gene matches: 19. This CDR3 contains 22 residues. Per the germline V gene, CDR1 is LNHDA and CDR2 is SQIVND (reference sequence). The CDR3 DNA reads TGTGCCAGTAGTATAAACGGGAGGGGGACAGGGGCCACCCCAAGCTCCTACAATGAGCAGTTCTTC. It specifies CASSINGRGTGATPSSYNEQFF. Filled out from reference TRBV19 and TRBJ2-1, the complete variable domain reads DGGITQSPKYLFRKEGQNVTLSCEQNLNHDAMYWYRQDPGQGLRLIYYSQIVNDFQKGDIAEGYSVSREKKESFPLTVTSAQKNPTAFYLCASSINGRGTGATPSSYNEQFFGPGTRLTVL.

At least ten counts were recorded for this clonotype. The chain employs TRBV7-9 and TRBJ1-6; D is ambiguous. This CDR3 spans 12 amino acids. Germline lookup yields CDR1 SEHNR and CDR2 FQNEAQ (reference sequence). Trimming shortened V by 6 bases and J by 6 bases, and 6 bases separated the two germline ends. DNA for the CDR3: TGTGCCAGCAGAAATTTTAATTCACCCCTCCACTTT. This codes for CASRNFNSPLHF.

The chain combines TRBV5-6 with TRBJ1-1, with D possibly being TRBD1 (5 bases). The V end lost 7 bases, the J end lost 1 base, and 17 bases lay between the germline ends. Germline CDR1 is SGHDT and CDR2 is YYEEEE. This CDR3 is built from 15 residues. CDR3 loop: CASCRLLGGNTEAFF. CDR3 sequence (DNA): TGTGCCAGCTGCAGGCTCCTGGGGGGGAACACTGAAGCTTTCTTT.

The sample holds a few counts of this clonotype. The chain links TRBV27 to TRBJ1-6; perhaps TRBD1 as D (5 bases). The CDR3 totals 16 residues. CDR1 is MNHEY, CDR2 SMNVEV, per germline (reference sequence). The V end lost 10 bases, the J end lost 6 bases, and 22 bases lay between the germline ends. CDR3 nucleotide sequence: TGTGCCACCACAGTTGGGGGTGTGAGGATTAATTCACCCCTCCACTTT. It codes for CATTVGGVRINSPLHF.

This clonotype was observed many times. The DNA for the CDR3 is TGTGCCAGCAGCTTAGCCGGGGCCACCGGGGAGCTGTTTTTT. As protein: CASSLAGATGELFF. The chain combines TRBV7-6 with TRBJ2-2, with D perhaps being TRBD1 or TRBD2 (5 bases each). The CDR3 consists of 14 residues. Per germline, CDR1 SGHVS and CDR2 FNYEAQ. Trimming pared 0 bases from V and 4 bases from J, leaving 6 bases between.

This clonotype was counted a few times. The CDR3 here is CASTAGGTEAFF. The CDR3 nucleotides are TGTGCCAGTACCGCAGGGGGCACTGAAGCTTTCTTT. The genes are TRBV19 and TRBJ1-1; 7 bases map to TRBD1. Per the germline V gene, CDR1 is LNHDA and CDR2 is SQIVND (reference sequence). This CDR3 is built from 12 residues. The junction had 3 bases not matched to a gene; V was cut back by 7 bases and J by 4 bases.